A selection of T cell receptor beta chains follows, all from one sample in a study of tumor-infiltrating lymphocytes in oesophageal squamous cell carcinoma. From the PCR reads, TCRdb called clonotypes with MiXCR, one entry per CDR3 protein. The data show some 15,000 distinct CDR3 sequences, approximately 43% seen once. Source material: blood. The receptors here all came from a female donor with esophageal squamous cell carcinoma. The CDR3 runs from the conserved cysteine through the conserved F or W. D genes are given only for firm matches. The size entry is marked missing in some rows and otherwise reads once, few, many or a size class.

size	D	V	length	J	CDR3	DNA
-	-	TRBV7-4	12	TRBJ2-7	CASSSTHNEQYF	TGTGCCAGCAGCTCAACTCACAATGAGCAGTACTTC
many	-	TRBV14	14	TRBJ2-1	CASSHPGLPNEQFF	TGTGCCAGCAGCCATCCGGGACTTCCTAATGAGCAGTTCTTC
many	-	TRBV27	13	TRBJ2-7	CASSFPPYSEQYF	TGTGCCAGCAGTTTTCCCCCTTATTCAGAGCAGTACTTC
many	-	TRBV5-1	15	TRBJ2-3	CASSSGGGDTDTQYF	TGCGCCAGCAGCTCCGGAGGAGGGGACACAGATACGCAGTATTTT
-	-	TRBV10-3	19	TRBJ2-6	CAISDPTGLSVSGANVLTF	TGTGCCATCAGTGACCCTACAGGGCTAAGCGTTTCTGGGGCCAACGTCCTGACTTTC
-	TRBD2	TRBV5-6	17	TRBJ2-3	CASSLLGLADTTDTQYF	TGTGCCAGCAGCTTGTTGGGACTAGCGGACACCACAGATACGCAGTATTTT
many	TRBD1	TRBV2	13	TRBJ2-7	CASSGDRLYEQYF	TGTGCCAGCAGTGGGGACAGATTGTACGAGCAGTACTTC
-	TRBD2	TRBV6-5	17	TRBJ2-1	CASSSTSGGNSYNEQFF	TGTGCCAGCAGTTCTACTAGCGGGGGTAACTCCTACAATGAGCAGTTCTTC
-	TRBD1	TRBV7-2	14	TRBJ2-2	CASSMGQGAGELFF	TGTGCCAGCAGCATGGGACAGGGGGCCGGGGAGCTGTTTTTT
-	-	TRBV6-1	15	TRBJ2-7	CASSVERSSSYEQYF	TGTGCCAGCAGTGTAGAGCGATCAAGCTCCTACGAGCAGTACTTC
-	TRBD2	TRBV10-2	14	TRBJ2-7	CASSAGGPSYEQYF	TGCGCCAGCAGTGCGGGAGGGCCCTCCTACGAGCAGTACTTC
many	TRBD1	TRBV11-2	14	TRBJ2-7	CASSLRTGGYEQYF	TGTGCCAGCAGCCTCAGAACAGGGGGCTACGAGCAGTACTTC
medium-sized	-	TRBV28	14	TRBJ2-1	CASSITISYNEQFF	TGTGCCAGCAGCATAACTATCTCCTACAATGAGCAGTTCTTC
few	TRBD1	TRBV7-2	16	TRBJ2-5	CASSPRQGAYQETQYF	TGTGCCAGCAGCCCTAGACAGGGGGCATACCAAGAGACCCAGTACTTC
-	TRBD1	TRBV24-1	14	TRBJ2-1	CATRKDRGHTEQFF	TGTGCCACCAGGAAGGACAGGGGGCACACTGAGCAGTTCTTC
-	-	TRBV7-8	18	TRBJ2-6	CASSLVGLDFSGANVLTF	TGTGCCAGCAGCTTAGTAGGTCTTGATTTCTCTGGGGCCAACGTCCTGACTTTC
many	TRBD1	TRBV2	11	TRBJ2-4	CASSERQGANF	TGTGCCAGCAGTGAGAGACAGGGGGCGAACTTC
few	TRBD2	TRBV28	15	TRBJ2-1	CASKISGGSRNEQFF	TGTGCCAGCAAGATTAGCGGGGGGTCTCGGAATGAGCAGTTCTTC
-	-	TRBV24-1	13	TRBJ1-1	CATSLEGGREAFF	TGTGCCACCAGCCTCGAGGGGGGCAGGGAAGCTTTCTTT
-	-	TRBV28	16	TRBJ2-5	CASSLTQGRGIHPSTF	TGTGCCAGCAGTTTAACACAGGGTCGGGGGATTCACCCCTCCACTTTC
few	-	TRBV7-6	15	TRBJ1-3	CASSQGPGTGNTIYF	TGTGCCAGCAGCCAGGGGCCAGGGACTGGAAACACCATATATTTT
many	TRBD1	TRBV6-1	17	TRBJ1-5	CASSRQSTGSESQPQHF	TGTGCCAGCAGTCGCCAATCGACAGGGTCTGAAAGTCAGCCCCAGCATTTT
-	TRBD2	TRBV7-3	17	TRBJ2-1	CASSLTGRTSGIDEQFF	TGTGCCAGCAGCTTAACGGGGCGGACTAGCGGGATCGATGAGCAGTTCTTC
many	-	TRBV19	14	TRBJ1-1	CASSMKSMNTEAFF	TGTGCCAGTAGTATGAAGTCTATGAACACTGAAGCTTTCTTT
many	-	TRBV5-4	13	TRBJ1-2	CASSPVTNYGYTF	TGTGCCAGCAGCCCGGTCACGAACTATGGCTACACCTTC
many	-	TRBV19	14	TRBJ2-7	CASTTSVDSYEQYF	TGTGCCAGTACAACCTCCGTCGACTCCTACGAGCAGTACTTC
many	-	TRBV12-3/TRBV12-4	15	TRBJ1-4	CASSNQGVPNEKLFF	TGTGCCAGCAGTAACCAAGGGGTTCCTAATGAAAAACTGTTTTTT
-	TRBD2	TRBV7-9	18	TRBJ2-1	CASSLAFAGLAFGNEQFF	TGTGCCAGCAGCTTGGCCTTCGCGGGACTAGCATTTGGTAATGAGCAGTTCTTC
many	TRBD1	TRBV10-3	15	TRBJ2-7	CAISESKQGTHEQYF	TGTGCCATCAGTGAGTCGAAACAGGGGACCCACGAGCAGTACTTC
many	-	TRBV9	13	TRBJ2-5	CASSPGTLGTQYF	TGTGCCAGCAGCCCAGGGACATTGGGGACCCAGTACTTC
-	TRBD2	TRBV7-2	15	TRBJ2-7	CASSLDGTSGYEQYF	TGTGCCAGCAGCTTAGATGGGACTAGCGGGTACGAGCAGTACTTC
once	-	TRBV7-3	15	TRBJ1-3	CASSLGLVGADTQYF	TGTGCTAGCAGCTTAGGGCTAGTGGGGGCAGATACACAGTATTTT
-	-	TRBV5-1	14	TRBJ1-6	CASRSTEDNSPLHF	TGCGCCAGCAGGTCGACAGAGGACAATTCACCCCTCCACTTT
medium-sized	-	TRBV7-9	17	TRBJ2-6	CASSNPQGSPGANVLTF	TGTGCCAGCAGTAATCCCCAGGGGTCCCCTGGGGCCAACGTCCTGACTTTC
medium-sized	-	TRBV7-2	14	TRBJ1-1	CASSLAGRGTEAFF	TGTGCCAGCAGCTTAGCGGGCAGGGGAACTGAAGCTTTCTTT
many	-	TRBV5-1	15	TRBJ1-1	CASSFVPGGDTEAFF	TGCGCCAGCAGCTTTGTTCCGGGAGGTGACACTGAAGCTTTCTTT
many	-	TRBV5-1	15	TRBJ2-5	CASSLGARDQETQYF	TGCGCCAGCAGCTTGGGGGCGAGGGACCAAGAGACCCAGTACTTC
-	-	TRBV7-4	16	TRBJ2-7	CASSLVGWRSSYEQYF	TGTGCCAGCAGCTTAGTAGGTTGGCGGAGCTCCTACGAGCAGTACTTC
-	-	TRBV7-6	16	TRBJ1-2	CASSLGHLQRNYGYTF	TGTGCTAGCAGCTTAGGACACCTCCAAAGGAACTATGGCTACACCTTC
once	-	TRBV12-5	13	TRBJ2-4	CASGLGRFNEQYF	TGTGCTAGTGGTTTGGGGAGATTCAATGAGCAGTACTTC
few	-	TRBV3-1	17	TRBJ1-3	CASSQASGRTSGNTIYF	TGTGCCAGCAGCCAAGCATCGGGCCGGACATCTGGAAACACCATATATTTT
-	TRBD2	TRBV11-3	17	TRBJ2-5	CASSPGTSGTVGETQYF	TGTGCCAGCAGCCCAGGGACTAGCGGGACCGTGGGAGAGACCCAGTACTTC
many	-	TRBV25-1	15	TRBJ2-3	CASSASKPNTDTQYF	TGTGCCAGCAGTGCCTCCAAGCCAAACACAGATACGCAGTATTTT
-	-	TRBV7-2	14	TRBJ2-1	CASSLEGRRYEQFF	TGTGCCAGCAGCTTAGAGGGTAGGAGATACGAGCAGTTCTTC
many	TRBD2	TRBV5-1	14	TRBJ2-1	CASSVSGLADEQFF	TGCGCCAGCAGCGTATCTGGACTAGCCGACGAGCAGTTCTTC
-	TRBD2	TRBV25-1	18	TRBJ2-2	CASSPPTSGGANTGELFF	TGTGCCAGCAGTCCCCCTACTAGCGGGGGGGCGAACACCGGGGAGCTGTTTTTT
-	-	TRBV25-1	15	TRBJ1-1	CASSVSGGGDTEAFF	TGTGCCAGCAGTGTCTCGGGGGGGGGTGACACTGAAGCTTTCTTT
few	-	TRBV7-3	17	TRBJ2-1	CASSLFPGTPIYNEQFF	TGTGCCAGCAGCTTATTCCCCGGGACCCCTATATACAATGAGCAGTTCTTC
medium-sized	TRBD2	TRBV7-3	14	TRBJ2-1	CASSSSGTRNEQFF	TGTGCCAGCAGCTCTTCCGGGACTAGGAATGAGCAGTTCTTC
-	-	TRBV10-3	14	TRBJ2-1	CAIRRGAGTDTQFF	TGTGCCATCCGCCGGGGGGCGGGCACAGATACGCAGTTCTTC
few	TRBD1	TRBV5-1	15	TRBJ2-7	CASSYDRGLVDEQYF	TGCGCCAGCAGCTATGACAGGGGGCTCGTCGACGAGCAGTACTTC
-	TRBD1	TRBV7-6	18	TRBJ2-7	CASSSGQGFGGGTYEQYF	TGTGCCAGCAGCTCGGGACAGGGGTTCGGCGGGGGGACCTACGAGCAGTACTTC
few	-	TRBV7-2	15	TRBJ2-5	CASSSQTTGQETQYF	TGTGCCAGCAGCTCTCAGACGACAGGCCAAGAGACCCAGTACTTC
-	TRBD1	TRBV7-2	14	TRBJ1-1	CASSSGTGGSFAFF	TGTGCCAGCAGCTCCGGGACAGGGGGCTCATTCGCTTTCTTT